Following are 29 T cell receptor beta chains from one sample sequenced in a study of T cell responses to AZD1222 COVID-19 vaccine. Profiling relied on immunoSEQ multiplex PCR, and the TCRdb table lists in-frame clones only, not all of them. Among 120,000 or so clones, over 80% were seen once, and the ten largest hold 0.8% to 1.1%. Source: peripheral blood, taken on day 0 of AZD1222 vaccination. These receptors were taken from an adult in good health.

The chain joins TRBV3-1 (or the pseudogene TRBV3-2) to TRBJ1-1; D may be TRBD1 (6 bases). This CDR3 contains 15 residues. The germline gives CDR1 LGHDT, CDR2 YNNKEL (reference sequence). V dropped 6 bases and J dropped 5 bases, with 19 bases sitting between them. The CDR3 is CASRSLGGPRTEAFF. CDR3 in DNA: TGTGCCAGCAGATCTTTGGGGGGGCCCCGGACTGAAGCTTTCTTT.

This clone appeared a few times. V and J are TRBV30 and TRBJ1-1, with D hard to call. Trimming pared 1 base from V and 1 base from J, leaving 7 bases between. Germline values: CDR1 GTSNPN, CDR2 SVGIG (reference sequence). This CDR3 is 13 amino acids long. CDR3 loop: CAWSGVTNTEAFF. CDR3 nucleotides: TGTGCCTGGAGTGGAGTGACGAACACTGAAGCTTTCTTT.

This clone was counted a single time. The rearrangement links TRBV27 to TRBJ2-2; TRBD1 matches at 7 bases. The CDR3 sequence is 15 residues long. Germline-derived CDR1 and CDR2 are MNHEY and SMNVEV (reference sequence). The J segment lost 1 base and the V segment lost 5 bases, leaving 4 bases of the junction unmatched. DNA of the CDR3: TGTGCCAGCAGTCCCAGGGGGAAGAACACCGGGGAGCTGTTTTTT. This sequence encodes CASSPRGKNTGELFF.

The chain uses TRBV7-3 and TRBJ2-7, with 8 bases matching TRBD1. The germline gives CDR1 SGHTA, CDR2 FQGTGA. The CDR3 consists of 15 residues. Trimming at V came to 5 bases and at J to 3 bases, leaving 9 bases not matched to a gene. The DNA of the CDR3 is TGTGCCAGCAGCCACTCCGCCGGGACAGGCTACGAGCAGTACTTC. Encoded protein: CASSHSAGTGYEQYF.

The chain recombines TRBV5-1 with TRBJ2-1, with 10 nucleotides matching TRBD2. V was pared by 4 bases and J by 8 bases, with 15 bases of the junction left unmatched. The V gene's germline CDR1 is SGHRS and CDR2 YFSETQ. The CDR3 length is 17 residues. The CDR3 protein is CASSPLPLAGVRYEQFF. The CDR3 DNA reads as TGCGCCAGCAGCCCTCTCCCTCTAGCGGGAGTCCGGTATGAGCAGTTCTTC.

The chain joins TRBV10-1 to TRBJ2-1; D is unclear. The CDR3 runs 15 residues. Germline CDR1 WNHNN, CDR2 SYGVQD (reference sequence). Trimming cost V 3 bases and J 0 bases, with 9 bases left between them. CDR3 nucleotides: TGCGCCAGCAGTGATGGGCAGGCCTCCTACAATGAGCAGTTCTTC. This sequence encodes CASSDGQASYNEQFF.

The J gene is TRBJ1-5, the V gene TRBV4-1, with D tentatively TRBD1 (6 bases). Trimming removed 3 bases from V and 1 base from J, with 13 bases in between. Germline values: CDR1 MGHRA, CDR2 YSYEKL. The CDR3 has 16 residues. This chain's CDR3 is CASSQTGGRSNQPQHF. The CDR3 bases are TGCGCCAGCAGCCAGACGGGGGGCAGAAGCAATCAGCCCCAGCATTTT.

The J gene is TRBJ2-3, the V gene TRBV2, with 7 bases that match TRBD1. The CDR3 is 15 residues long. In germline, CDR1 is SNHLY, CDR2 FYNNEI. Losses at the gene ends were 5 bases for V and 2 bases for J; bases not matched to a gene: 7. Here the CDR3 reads CASSYYRGPTDTQYF. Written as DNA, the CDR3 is TGTGCCAGCAGTTATTACAGGGGTCCCACAGATACGCAGTATTTT.

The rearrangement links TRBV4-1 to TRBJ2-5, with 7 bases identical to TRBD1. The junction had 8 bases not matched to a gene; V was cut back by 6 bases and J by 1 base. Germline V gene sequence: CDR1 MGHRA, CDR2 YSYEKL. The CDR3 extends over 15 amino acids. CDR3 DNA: TGCGCCAGCAGGTCGGGACAGTCCATCCAAGAGACCCAGTACTTC. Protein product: CASRSGQSIQETQYF.

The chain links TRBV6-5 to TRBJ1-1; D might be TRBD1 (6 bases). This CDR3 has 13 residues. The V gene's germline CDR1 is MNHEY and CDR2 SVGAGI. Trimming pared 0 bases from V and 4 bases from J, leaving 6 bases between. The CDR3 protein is CASSYSGATEAFF. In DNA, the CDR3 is TGTGCCAGCAGTTACTCGGGGGCCACTGAAGCTTTCTTT.

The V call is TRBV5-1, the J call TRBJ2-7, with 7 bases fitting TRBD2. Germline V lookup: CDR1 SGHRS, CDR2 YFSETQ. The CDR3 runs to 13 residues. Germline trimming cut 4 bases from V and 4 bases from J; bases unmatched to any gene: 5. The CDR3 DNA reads TGCGCCAGCAGCCTTACTAGCGTGTACGAGCAGTACTTC. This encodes CASSLTSVYEQYF.

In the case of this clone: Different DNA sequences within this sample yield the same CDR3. The CDR3 DNA sequence: TGTGCCAGCAGTTTGGGGTACGAGCAGTACTTC. Its protein is CASSLGYEQYF. The chain recombines TRBV27 with TRBJ2-7, with D uncertain. The CDR3 is made up of 11 amino acids. Germline lookup yields CDR1 MNHEY and CDR2 SMNVEV (reference sequence). The germline V and J ends were trimmed by 3 bases and 4 bases, with 4 bases remaining between them.

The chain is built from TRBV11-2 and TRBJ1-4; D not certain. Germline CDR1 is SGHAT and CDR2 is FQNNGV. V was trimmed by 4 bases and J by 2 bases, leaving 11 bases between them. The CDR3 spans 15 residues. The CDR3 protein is CASSYKGITNEKLFF. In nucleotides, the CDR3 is TGTGCCAGCAGCTACAAAGGGATCACTAATGAAAAACTGTTTTTT.

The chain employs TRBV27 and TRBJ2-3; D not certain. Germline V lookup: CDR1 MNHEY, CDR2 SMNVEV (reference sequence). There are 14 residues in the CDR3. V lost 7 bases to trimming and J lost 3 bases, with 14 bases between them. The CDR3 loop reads CASNAGLGTDTQYF. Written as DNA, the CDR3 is TGTGCCAGCAACGCCGGGCTGGGTACAGATACGCAGTATTTT.

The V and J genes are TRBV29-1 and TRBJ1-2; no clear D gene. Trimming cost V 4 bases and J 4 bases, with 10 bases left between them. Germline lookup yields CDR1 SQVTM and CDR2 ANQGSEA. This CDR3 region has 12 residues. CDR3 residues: CSVASVFYGYTF. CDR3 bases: TGCAGCGTTGCGTCCGTTTTCTATGGCTACACCTTC.

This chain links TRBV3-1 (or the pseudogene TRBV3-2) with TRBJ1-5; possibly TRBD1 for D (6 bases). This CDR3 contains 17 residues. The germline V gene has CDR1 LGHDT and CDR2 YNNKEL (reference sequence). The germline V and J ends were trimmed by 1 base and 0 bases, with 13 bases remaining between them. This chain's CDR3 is CASSQGFTGNSNQPQHF. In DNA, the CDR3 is TGTGCCAGCAGCCAAGGTTTCACAGGGAATAGCAATCAGCCCCAGCATTTT.

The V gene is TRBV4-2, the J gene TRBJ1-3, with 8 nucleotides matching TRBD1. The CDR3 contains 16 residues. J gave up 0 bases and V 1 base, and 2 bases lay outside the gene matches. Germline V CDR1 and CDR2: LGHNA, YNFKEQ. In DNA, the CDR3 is TGTGCCAGCAGCCAAGGGGACAGGCTCTCTGGAAACACCATATATTTT. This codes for CASSQGDRLSGNTIYF.

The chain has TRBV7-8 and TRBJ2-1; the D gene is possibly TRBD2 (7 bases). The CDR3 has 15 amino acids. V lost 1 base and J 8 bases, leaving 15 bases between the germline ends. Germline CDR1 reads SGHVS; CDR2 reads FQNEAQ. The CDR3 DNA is TGTGCCAGCAGCTTAGGGTACGGGGGGCGGCATGAGCAGTTCTTC. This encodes CASSLGYGGRHEQFF.

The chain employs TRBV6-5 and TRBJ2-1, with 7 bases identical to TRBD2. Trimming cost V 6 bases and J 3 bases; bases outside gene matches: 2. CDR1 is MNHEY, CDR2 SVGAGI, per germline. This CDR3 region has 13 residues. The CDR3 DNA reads TGTGCCAGCAGGCTAGCGGTCTACAATGAGCAGTTCTTC. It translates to CASRLAVYNEQFF.

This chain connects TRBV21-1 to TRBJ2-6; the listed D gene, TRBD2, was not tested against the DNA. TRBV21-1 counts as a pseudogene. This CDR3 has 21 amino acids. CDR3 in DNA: TGTTCCGGAGGGACTAGCGGGAGGAGTCAGCTAGTGCGCTCTGGGGCCAACGTCCTGACTTTC. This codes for CSGGTSGRSQLVRSGANVLTF.

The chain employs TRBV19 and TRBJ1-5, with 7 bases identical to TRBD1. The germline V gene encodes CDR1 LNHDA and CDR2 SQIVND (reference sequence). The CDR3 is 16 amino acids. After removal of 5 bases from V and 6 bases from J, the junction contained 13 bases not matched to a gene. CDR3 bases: TGTGCCAGTAGTCGTAGGACAGGCGCTGATGCTCAGCCCCAGCATTTT. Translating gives CASSRRTGADAQPQHF.

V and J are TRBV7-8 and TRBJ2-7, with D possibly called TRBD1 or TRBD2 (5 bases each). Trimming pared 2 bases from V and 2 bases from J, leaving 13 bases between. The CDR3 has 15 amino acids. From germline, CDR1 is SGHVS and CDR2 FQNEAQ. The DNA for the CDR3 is TGTGCCAGCAGCTTAACGGGACCCGGCCCCTACGAGCAGTACTTC. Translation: CASSLTGPGPYEQYF.

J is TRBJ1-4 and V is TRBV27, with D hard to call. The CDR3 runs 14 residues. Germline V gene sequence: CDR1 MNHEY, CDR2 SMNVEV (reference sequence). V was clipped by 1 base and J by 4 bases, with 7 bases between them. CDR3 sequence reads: CASSLFGGNEKLFF. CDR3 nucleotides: TGTGCCAGCAGTTTATTTGGTGGTAATGAAAAACTGTTTTTT.

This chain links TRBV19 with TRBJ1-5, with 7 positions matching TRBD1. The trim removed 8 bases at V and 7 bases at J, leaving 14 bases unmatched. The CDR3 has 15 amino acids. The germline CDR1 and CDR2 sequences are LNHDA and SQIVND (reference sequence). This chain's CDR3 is CASATGQPQVQPQHF. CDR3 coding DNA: TGTGCCAGTGCTACGGGACAGCCCCAGGTCCAGCCCCAGCATTTT.

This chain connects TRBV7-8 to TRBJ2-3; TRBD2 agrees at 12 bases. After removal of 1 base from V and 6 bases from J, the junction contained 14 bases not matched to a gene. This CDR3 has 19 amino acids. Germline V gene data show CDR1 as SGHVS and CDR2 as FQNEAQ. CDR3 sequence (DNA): TGTGCCAGCAGCTTAGGGGCCGGACTAGCGGGAACCCCCAGGGATACGCAGTATTTT. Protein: CASSLGAGLAGTPRDTQYF.

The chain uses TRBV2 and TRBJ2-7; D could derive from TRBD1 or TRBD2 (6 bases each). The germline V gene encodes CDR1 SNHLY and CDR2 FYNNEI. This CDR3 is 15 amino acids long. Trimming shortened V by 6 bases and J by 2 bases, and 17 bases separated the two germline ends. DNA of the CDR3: TGTGCCAGCAGAGAGGGGAGGACAGCCACCTACGAGCAGTACTTC. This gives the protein CASREGRTATYEQYF. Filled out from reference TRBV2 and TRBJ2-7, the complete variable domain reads EPEVTQTPSHQVTQMGQEVILRCVPISNHLYFYWYRQILGQKVEFLVSFYNNEISEKSEIFDDQFSVERPDGSNFTLKIRSTKLEDSAMYFCASREGRTATYEQYFGPGTRLTVT.

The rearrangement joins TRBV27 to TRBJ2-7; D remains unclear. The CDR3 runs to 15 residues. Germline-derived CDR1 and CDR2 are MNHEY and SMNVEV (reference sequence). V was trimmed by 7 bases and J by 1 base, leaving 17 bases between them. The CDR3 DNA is TGTGCCAGCACTAGGTCTTGGCGGCCGTCCTACGAGCAGTACTTC. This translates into CASTRSWRPSYEQYF.

CDR3 sequence reads: CASSDPLSPTDTQYF. The CDR3, as DNA: TGTGCCAGCAGTGACCCGCTATCCCCCACAGATACGCAGTATTTT. This sequence joins TRBV6-1 and TRBJ2-3; D gene ambiguous. CDR3 length equals 15 residues. Trimming shortened V by 3 bases and J by 2 bases, and 12 bases separated the two germline ends. CDR1 and CDR2 from the germline V gene are MNHNS and SASEGT.

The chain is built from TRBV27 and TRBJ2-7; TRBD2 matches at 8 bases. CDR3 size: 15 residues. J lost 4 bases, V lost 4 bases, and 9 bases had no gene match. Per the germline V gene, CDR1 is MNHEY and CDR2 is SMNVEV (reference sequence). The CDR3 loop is CASSSIAGKGYEQYF. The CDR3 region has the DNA TGTGCCAGCAGTTCTATAGCGGGAAAGGGTTACGAGCAGTACTTC.